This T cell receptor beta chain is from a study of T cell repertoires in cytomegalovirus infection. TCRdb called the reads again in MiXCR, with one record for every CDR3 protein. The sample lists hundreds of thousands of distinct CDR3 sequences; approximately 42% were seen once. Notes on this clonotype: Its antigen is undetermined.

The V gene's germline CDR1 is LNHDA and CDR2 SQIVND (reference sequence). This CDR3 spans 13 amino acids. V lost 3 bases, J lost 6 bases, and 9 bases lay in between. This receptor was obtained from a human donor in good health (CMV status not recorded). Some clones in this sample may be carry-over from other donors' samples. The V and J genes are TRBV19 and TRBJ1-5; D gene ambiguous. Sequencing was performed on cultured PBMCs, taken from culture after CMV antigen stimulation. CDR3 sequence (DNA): TGTGCCAGTAGTATTAGAATGGCTCAGCCCCAGCATTTT. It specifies CASSIRMAQPQHF.